Below, 20 T cell receptor beta chains from the same sample are listed, as sequenced in a study of PD-L1 blockade in urothelial cancer. Time point here: pretreatment peripheral blood. The protocol was immunoSEQ multiplex PCR, while the TCRdb copy is restricted to in-frame clones and leaves out a portion. The data contain some 100,000 clones, more than 70% of them singletons. Sequencing was performed on PBMCs, taken around atezolizumab (anti-PD-L1) treatment. These receptors came from a woman older than 75 with urothelial cancer.

The chain uses TRBV19 and TRBJ2-1, with 12 bases matching TRBD2. The CDR3 sequence is 16 residues long. Germline loops: CDR1 LNHDA, CDR2 SQIVND (reference sequence). J lost 5 bases, V lost 4 bases, and 6 bases had no gene match. For the CDR3, the DNA is TGTGCCAGTAGTACACGACTAGCGGGAGCTAACAATGAGCAGTTCTTC. Translated: CASSTRLAGANNEQFF. Supplemented by reference TRBV19 and TRBJ2-1, the full variable domain reads DGGITQSPKYLFRKEGQNVTLSCEQNLNHDAMYWYRQDPGQGLRLIYYSQIVNDFQKGDIAEGYSVSREKKESFPLTVTSAQKNPTAFYLCASSTRLAGANNEQFFGPGTRLTVL.

The J gene is TRBJ2-2, the V gene TRBV27; TRBD1 agrees at 11 bases. CDR1 is MNHEY, CDR2 SMNVEV, per germline (reference sequence). J gave up 6 bases and V 6 bases, and 3 bases lay outside the gene matches. The CDR3 contains 14 residues. The CDR3: CASSGQGASGELFF. The CDR3 nucleotides are TGTGCCAGCAGCGGACAGGGGGCCTCCGGGGAGCTGTTTTTT.

The rearrangement links TRBV27 to TRBJ1-4, with 8 bases matching TRBD1. The CDR3 has 15 amino acids. Germline lookup yields CDR1 MNHEY and CDR2 SMNVEV (reference sequence). The V segment lost 1 base and the J segment 7 bases; nucleotides outside the gene matches: 5. This CDR3 is CASSLFRGRVEKLFF. In DNA, the CDR3 is TGTGCCAGCAGTTTATTCAGGGGGCGAGTTGAAAAACTGTTTTTT.

The chain carries TRBV5-1 and TRBJ2-3; TRBD1 matches at 8 bases. V gave up 0 bases and J gave up 4 bases; unmatched junction bases: 4. CDR1 and CDR2 (germline): SGHRS, YFSETQ. The CDR3 sequence is 15 residues long. In nucleotides, the CDR3 is TGCGCCAGCAGCTTGGGGCAGGGGGCCCCAGATACGCAGTATTTT. Translated: CASSLGQGAPDTQYF.

The chain employs TRBV9 and TRBJ2-7, with D possibly TRBD1 on 6 matching bases. Germline CDR1 and CDR2: SGDLS and YYNGEE. The CDR3 is 14 residues long. The germline V and J ends were trimmed by 0 bases and 2 bases, with 9 bases remaining between them. As DNA, the CDR3 is TGTGCCAGCAGCGTAGGGACAGCGACCTACGAGCAGTACTTC. This gives the protein CASSVGTATYEQYF.

The count of this clone is one. The chain carries TRBV6-1 and TRBJ2-1, with 10 bases that match TRBD2. Germline CDR1 reads MNHNS; CDR2 reads SASEGT. The length of the CDR3 is 13 residues. V lost 6 bases and J lost 9; bases outside the gene matches: 5. The CDR3 nucleotides are TGTGCCAGCAGCGAGAGCGGGAGGGGTGAGCAGTTCTTC. Translating it yields CASSESGRGEQFF.

CDR3: CASSLTGLLNTEAFF. The CDR3 bases are TGTGCCAGCAGCTTAACGGGACTTCTGAACACTGAAGCTTTCTTT. V usage is TRBV7-3 and J usage is TRBJ1-1, with D possibly TRBD1 on 5 matching bases. In germline, CDR1 is SGHTA, CDR2 FQGTGA. V lost 0 bases and J lost 0, with 8 bases in between. There are 15 residues in the CDR3. The variable domain in full, completed from reference TRBV7-3 and TRBJ1-1, reads GAGVSQTPSNKVTEKGKYVELRCDPISGHTALYWYRQSLGQGPEFLIYFQGTGAADDSGLPNDRFFAVRPEGSVSTLKIQRTERGDSAVYLCASSLTGLLNTEAFFGQGTRLTVV.

Here the CDR3 reads CSVAGTSGAVNEQFF. DNA of the CDR3: TGCAGCGTTGCAGGGACTAGCGGGGCAGTGAATGAGCAGTTCTTC. The chain uses TRBV29-1 and TRBJ2-1; 13 nucleotides agree with TRBD2. V was pared by 4 bases and J by 7 bases, with 7 bases of the junction left unmatched. This CDR3 is built from 15 residues. Germline values: CDR1 SQVTM, CDR2 ANQGSEA.

The chain is built from TRBV19 and TRBJ1-1, with D possibly being TRBD1 (5 bases). In germline, CDR1 is LNHDA, CDR2 SQIVND (reference sequence). Trimming removed 1 base at V and 1 base at J, with 16 bases between. The CDR3 covers 17 residues. CDR3 in DNA: TGTGCCAGTAGTATAGCCCTGAACAGGTGGTGGAACACTGAAGCTTTCTTT. Its protein is CASSIALNRWWNTEAFF. Looking up the rest from reference TRBV19 and TRBJ1-1 gives the full variable domain: DGGITQSPKYLFRKEGQNVTLSCEQNLNHDAMYWYRQDPGQGLRLIYYSQIVNDFQKGDIAEGYSVSREKKESFPLTVTSAQKNPTAFYLCASSIALNRWWNTEAFFGQGTRLTVV.

The genes are TRBV5-6 and TRBJ1-1; the D is unclear. The CDR3 consists of 15 residues. The germline CDR1 and CDR2 sequences are SGHDT and YYEEEE. V lost 5 bases and J 1 base, leaving 15 bases between the germline ends. The CDR3 coding sequence is TGTGCCAGCAGAGAACGACGGGTAGGGAACACTGAAGCTTTCTTT. Translating gives CASRERRVGNTEAFF.

Concerning this clone itself: The sample has other DNA sequences that encode this CDR3 too. This chain connects TRBV18 to TRBJ2-6; TRBD1 matches 11 bases. After removal of 3 bases from V and 3 bases from J, the junction contained 4 bases not matched to a gene. CDR1 is KGHSH and CDR2 is LQKENI in the germline V gene. CDR3 size: 17 residues. Here the CDR3 DNA reads TGTGCCAGCTCACCTGGACAGGGGGCAGGTGGGGCCAACGTCCTGACTTTC. This encodes CASSPGQGAGGANVLTF.

V gene TRBV20-1 combines with J gene TRBJ2-5; no firm D call. Germline-derived CDR1 and CDR2 are DFQATT and SNEGSKA (reference sequence). The CDR3 sequence is 10 residues long. The V end lost 6 bases, the J end lost 4 bases, and 6 bases lay between the germline ends. CDR3 loop: CSAELETQYF. For the CDR3, the DNA is TGCAGTGCGGAGTTAGAGACCCAGTACTTC.

The rearrangement links TRBV19 to TRBJ1-5; no clear D gene. The V and J ends lost 1 base and 2 bases respectively, with 15 bases between them. Germline assignment: CDR1 LNHDA and CDR2 SQIVND (reference sequence). This CDR3 contains 17 residues. The CDR3 spells CASSIGVRQPGNQPQHF. For the CDR3, the DNA is TGTGCCAGTAGTATAGGGGTGCGACAACCCGGCAATCAGCCCCAGCATTTT.

The chain couples TRBV19 to TRBJ2-1; TRBD2 might be the D (6 bases). CDR1 and CDR2 from the germline V gene are LNHDA and SQIVND (reference sequence). The CDR3 covers 13 residues. Between the trimmed V and J ends, which lost 6 bases and 7 bases, there was a span of 13 bases. The CDR3 region has the DNA TGTGCCAGTAGACCGGTTGGAGGGAATGAGCAGTTCTTC. As protein: CASRPVGGNEQFF.

This chain joins TRBV27 and TRBJ1-2; D uncertain. Germline CDR1 and CDR2: MNHEY and SMNVEV (reference sequence). V lost 6 bases, J lost 4 bases, and 6 bases lay in between. This CDR3 is 11 amino acids long. CDR3 loop: CASSSGYGYTF. For the CDR3, the DNA is TGTGCCAGCAGCTCGGGCTATGGCTACACCTTC.

The genes are TRBV28 and TRBJ2-1, with D perhaps TRBD2 (5 bases). V gave up 3 bases and J gave up 7 bases, with 10 bases separating them. The CDR3 is 13 residues long. Germline CDR1 and CDR2: MDHEN and SYDVKM. Written as DNA, the CDR3 is TGTGCCAGCAGTTTGGGGAGATGGAATGAGCAGTTCTTC. Its protein is CASSLGRWNEQFF.

The chain carries TRBV5-4 and TRBJ2-7; a weak D match, TRBD2 (5 bases). The V end was cut by 0 bases, the J end by 4 bases, with 11 bases between. Germline assignment: CDR1 SGHNT and CDR2 YYREEE (reference sequence). CDR3 size: 14 residues. CDR3 nucleotide sequence: TGTGCCAGCAGCTTGGGTACTAGTAATTACGAGCAGTACTTC. It is translated as CASSLGTSNYEQYF.

This clone was observed a handful of times. The V call is TRBV28, the J call TRBJ2-1; D may be TRBD2 (6 bases). CDR1 is MDHEN and CDR2 is SYDVKM in the germline V gene. V dropped 3 bases and J dropped 2 bases, with 11 bases sitting between them. The CDR3 runs 15 residues. The CDR3 nucleotides are TGTGCCAGCAGTTTTAGCGGAGTTACCTACAATGAGCAGTTCTTC. Its protein is CASSFSGVTYNEQFF.

This clone appeared once. The chain carries TRBV5-4 and TRBJ2-3; 16 positions match TRBD2. The CDR3 sequence is 16 residues long. V shed 4 bases, J shed 4 bases, and the junction held 3 bases outside the gene matches. Germline V CDR1 and CDR2: SGHNT, YYREEE (reference sequence). CDR3 protein: CASSGGLAGGSDTQYF. CDR3 DNA sequence: TGTGCCAGCAGCGGGGGACTAGCGGGAGGGTCAGATACGCAGTATTTT.

This chain joins TRBV9 and TRBJ2-7; no definite D call. Trimming pared 0 bases from V and 6 bases from J, leaving 19 bases between. CDR3 size: 16 residues. Germline loops: CDR1 SGDLS, CDR2 YYNGEE. DNA of the CDR3: TGTGCCAGCAGCGTAGGAGGAGACGGAAGGCTCGTCGAGCAGTACTTC. Translation: CASSVGGDGRLVEQYF. Full variable domain (rest looked up from reference TRBV9 and TRBJ2-7): DSGVTQTPKHLITATGQRVTLRCSPRSGDLSVYWYQQSLDQGLQFLIQYYNGEERAKGNILERFSAQQFPDLHSELNLSSLELGDSALYFCASSVGGDGRLVEQYFGPGTRLTVT.